The source of this TCR beta chain is a study of shared clonotypes between healthy human individuals. Study results and caveats: Only a few donors were included, so the genetic and exposure-history diversity represented was limited. Among non-shared clonotypes, generation probabilities were lower than among those shared by all four donors.

The germline CDR1 and CDR2 sequences are MRHNA and SNTAGT. The ends were cut back, 0 bases at V and 7 bases at J, with 7 bases in the middle. CDR3 length: 13 residues. Produced via immunoSEQ multiplex PCR; TCRdb's table is partial and in-frame only. The repertoire includes some 600,000 clones, roughly 95% of them detected once, and less than 0.13% sits in the top ten. Naive CD8 cells comprised CD45RO-negative, CCR7-positively selected cells, excluding terminally differentiated effector memory CD45RA+ cells. Concerning this clone: Its antigen is not known.

The sequencing sample was made of naive CD8+ T cells sorted from blood. This sequence was found in a woman in her 30s in good health. The chain employs TRBV6-4 and TRBJ2-1; D not certain. DNA for the CDR3: TGTGCCAGCAGTGACTCTGGGGTTAATGAGCAGTTCTTC. Its protein is CASSDSGVNEQFF.